This is a list of T cell receptor beta chains from one sample in a study of blood T cell repertoires in COVID-19. This table comes from immunoSEQ multiplex PCR, and its TCRdb copy is limited to in-frame clones, with some not included. Among around 250,000 clones, about 88% were seen once, and the ten largest hold 7.1%. Material: peripheral blood. The source is a woman in her 70s with active or convalescent COVID-19. Each CDR3 is given with its conserved first and last residue. Each record gives: J gene, clone size, D gene, CDR3 length, V gene, CDR3 protein, CDR3 DNA. D genes are given only for firm matches. A clone size is listed for some rows: how often the clone was seen (once, few, many), or a class if it is expanded.

j_call: TRBJ1-3
clone_size: -
d_call: TRBD1
cdr3_length: 16
v_call: TRBV7-2
cdr3_aa: CASSLAPGGSGNTIYF
cdr3_nt: TGTGCCAGCAGCTTAGCCCCAGGGGGCTCTGGAAACACCATATATTTT

j_call: TRBJ2-2
clone_size: -
d_call: -
cdr3_length: 15
v_call: TRBV25-1
cdr3_aa: CASSVLSSAYGELFF
cdr3_nt: TGTGCCAGCAGTGTCCTATCTAGCGCCTACGGGGAGCTGTTTTTT

j_call: TRBJ2-7
clone_size: -
d_call: -
cdr3_length: 14
v_call: TRBV18
cdr3_aa: CASSPVGTSYEQYF
cdr3_nt: TGTGCCAGCTCACCAGTAGGGACTTCCTACGAGCAGTACTTC

j_call: TRBJ1-1
clone_size: once
d_call: -
cdr3_length: 14
v_call: TRBV3-1/TRBV3-2
cdr3_aa: CASSLGGGNTEAFF
cdr3_nt: TGTGCCAGCAGCCTGGGCGGGGGGAACACTGAAGCTTTCTTT

j_call: TRBJ1-1
clone_size: -
d_call: -
cdr3_length: 13
v_call: TRBV7-3
cdr3_aa: CASSPSIYTEAFF
cdr3_nt: TGTGCCAGCAGCCCCTCTATTTACACTGAAGCTTTCTTT

j_call: TRBJ1-2
clone_size: few
d_call: -
cdr3_length: 12
v_call: TRBV19
cdr3_aa: CASSYTNYGYTF
cdr3_nt: TGTGCCAGTAGTTATACTAACTATGGCTACACCTTC

j_call: TRBJ1-1
clone_size: -
d_call: TRBD1
cdr3_length: 14
v_call: TRBV10-3
cdr3_aa: CAISEQRQGGKAFF
cdr3_nt: TGTGCCATCAGTGAGCAAAGACAGGGTGGGAAGGCTTTCTTT

j_call: TRBJ1-2
clone_size: -
d_call: -
cdr3_length: 12
v_call: TRBV6-5
cdr3_aa: CASTRARGGYTF
cdr3_nt: TGTGCCAGCACCAGGGCGAGGGGGGGCTACACCTTC

j_call: TRBJ2-2
clone_size: -
d_call: -
cdr3_length: 13
v_call: TRBV10-2
cdr3_aa: CAAQALNTGELFF
cdr3_nt: TGCGCCGCCCAGGCACTCAACACCGGGGAGCTGTTTTTT

j_call: TRBJ1-5
clone_size: -
d_call: TRBD1
cdr3_length: 16
v_call: TRBV6-2/TRBV6-3
cdr3_aa: CASSYSTGTGLEAQHF
cdr3_nt: TGTGCCAGCAGTTACTCGACGGGGACAGGTTTGGAAGCCCAGCATTTT

j_call: TRBJ1-1
clone_size: -
d_call: -
cdr3_length: 13
v_call: TRBV7-9
cdr3_aa: CASSFSTSPEAFF
cdr3_nt: TGTGCCAGCAGCTTTTCGACCTCTCCGGAGGCTTTCTTT

j_call: TRBJ2-2
clone_size: -
d_call: -
cdr3_length: 12
v_call: TRBV5-4
cdr3_aa: CASSFEAGELFF
cdr3_nt: TGTGCCAGCAGCTTCGAGGCCGGGGAGCTGTTTTTT

j_call: TRBJ2-1
clone_size: -
d_call: -
cdr3_length: 15
v_call: TRBV15
cdr3_aa: CATSRDHGGYNEQFF
cdr3_nt: TGTGCCACCAGCAGAGATCACGGGGGCTACAATGAGCAGTTCTTC

j_call: TRBJ2-7
clone_size: -
d_call: -
cdr3_length: 14
v_call: TRBV4-2
cdr3_aa: CASSPIGQNYEQYF
cdr3_nt: TGTGCCAGCAGCCCTATTGGACAGAACTACGAGCAGTACTTC

j_call: TRBJ2-5
clone_size: -
d_call: TRBD1
cdr3_length: 14
v_call: TRBV7-2
cdr3_aa: CASRPRTGRETQYF
cdr3_nt: TGTGCCAGCAGACCGAGGACAGGGAGGGAGACCCAGTACTTC

j_call: TRBJ2-3
clone_size: -
d_call: TRBD2
cdr3_length: 16
v_call: TRBV19
cdr3_aa: CASRLSGGASTDTQYF
cdr3_nt: TGTGCCAGTAGACTTAGCGGGGGGGCTAGCACAGATACGCAGTATTTT

j_call: TRBJ2-7
clone_size: -
d_call: TRBD1
cdr3_length: 15
v_call: TRBV6-6
cdr3_aa: CASRGPGQGTYEQYF
cdr3_nt: TGTGCCAGCAGGGGACCGGGACAGGGGACCTACGAGCAGTACTTC

j_call: TRBJ2-7
clone_size: -
d_call: -
cdr3_length: 12
v_call: TRBV10-3
cdr3_aa: CATQKDSYEQYF
cdr3_nt: TGTGCCACCCAAAAGGACAGCTACGAGCAGTACTTC

j_call: TRBJ1-6
clone_size: once
d_call: -
cdr3_length: 14
v_call: TRBV7-6
cdr3_aa: CASSLAGGGSPLHF
cdr3_nt: TGTGCCAGCAGCCTCGCCGGGGGAGGATCACCCCTCCACTTT

j_call: TRBJ1-3
clone_size: few
d_call: TRBD1
cdr3_length: 12
v_call: TRBV29-1
cdr3_aa: CSGDRGRDTIYF
cdr3_nt: TGCAGCGGAGACAGGGGTCGTGACACCATATATTTT

j_call: TRBJ1-1
clone_size: -
d_call: -
cdr3_length: 12
v_call: TRBV6-5
cdr3_aa: CASSSQGTEAFF
cdr3_nt: TGTGCCAGCAGCTCTCAGGGCACTGAAGCTTTCTTT

j_call: TRBJ2-7
clone_size: once
d_call: TRBD2
cdr3_length: 14
v_call: TRBV19
cdr3_aa: CASSSSGGVYEQYF
cdr3_nt: TGTGCCAGTAGTTCCAGCGGGGGGGTCTACGAGCAGTACTTC

j_call: TRBJ1-1
clone_size: -
d_call: -
cdr3_length: 13
v_call: TRBV6-2/TRBV6-3
cdr3_aa: CASSGLSNTEAFF
cdr3_nt: TGTGCCAGCAGTGGACTTTCGAACACTGAAGCTTTCTTT

j_call: TRBJ2-7
clone_size: few
d_call: TRBD1
cdr3_length: 15
v_call: TRBV9
cdr3_aa: CASSVQGTAGYEQYF
cdr3_nt: TGTGCCAGCAGCGTTCAAGGGACAGCTGGCTACGAGCAGTACTTC

j_call: TRBJ1-6
clone_size: -
d_call: TRBD1
cdr3_length: 17
v_call: TRBV9
cdr3_aa: CASSGGTGLSYNSPLHF
cdr3_nt: TGTGCCAGCAGCGGAGGGACAGGACTCTCCTATAATTCACCCCTCCACTTT

j_call: TRBJ1-2
clone_size: once
d_call: TRBD1
cdr3_length: 16
v_call: TRBV9
cdr3_aa: CASSFGTGGVQDGYTF
cdr3_nt: TGTGCCAGCAGCTTCGGGACAGGGGGGGTTCAGGATGGCTACACCTTC

j_call: TRBJ2-3
clone_size: once
d_call: -
cdr3_length: 13
v_call: TRBV6-2/TRBV6-3
cdr3_aa: CASSHGQPDTQYF
cdr3_nt: TGTGCCAGCAGCCACGGACAGCCGGATACGCAGTATTTT

j_call: TRBJ2-7
clone_size: -
d_call: -
cdr3_length: 14
v_call: TRBV7-2
cdr3_aa: CASSLKGIAYEQYF
cdr3_nt: TGTGCCAGCAGCTTAAAGGGGATTGCCTACGAGCAGTACTTC

j_call: TRBJ1-5
clone_size: -
d_call: -
cdr3_length: 15
v_call: TRBV7-2
cdr3_aa: CASSLRSSGNQPQHF
cdr3_nt: TGTGCCAGCAGCTTACGGTCAAGCGGCAATCAGCCCCAGCATTTT

j_call: TRBJ2-2
clone_size: once
d_call: TRBD1
cdr3_length: 15
v_call: TRBV10-2
cdr3_aa: CATNEQGPNTGELFF
cdr3_nt: TGCGCCACAAACGAACAGGGGCCAAACACCGGGGAGCTGTTTTTT

j_call: TRBJ1-3
clone_size: -
d_call: TRBD1
cdr3_length: 15
v_call: TRBV5-1
cdr3_aa: CASSMDRGSGNTIYF
cdr3_nt: TGCGCCAGCAGCATGGACAGGGGGTCTGGAAACACCATATATTTT

j_call: TRBJ2-1
clone_size: -
d_call: -
cdr3_length: 15
v_call: TRBV5-1
cdr3_aa: CASSPEWAGNNEQFF
cdr3_nt: TGCGCCAGCAGCCCAGAATGGGCGGGGAACAATGAGCAGTTCTTC

j_call: TRBJ1-2
clone_size: -
d_call: -
cdr3_length: 15
v_call: TRBV19
cdr3_aa: CASSIGSGINYGYTF
cdr3_nt: TGTGCCAGTAGTATTGGATCAGGGATTAACTATGGCTACACCTTC

j_call: TRBJ1-6
clone_size: -
d_call: TRBD1
cdr3_length: 17
v_call: TRBV7-2
cdr3_aa: CASSPAGTGVRNSPLHF
cdr3_nt: TGTGCCAGCAGCCCCGCGGGCACAGGGGTAAGGAATTCACCCCTCCACTTT

j_call: TRBJ1-1
clone_size: -
d_call: -
cdr3_length: 15
v_call: TRBV19
cdr3_aa: CASSIQGGQNTEAFF
cdr3_nt: TGTGCCAGTAGTATCCAGGGAGGGCAGAACACTGAAGCTTTCTTT

j_call: TRBJ1-6
clone_size: -
d_call: TRBD1
cdr3_length: 16
v_call: TRBV5-1
cdr3_aa: CASSLIDRGSGSPLHF
cdr3_nt: TGCGCCAGCAGCTTAATTGACAGGGGGAGTGGATCACCCCTCCACTTT